The 28 T cell receptor beta chains in this list originate from one sample, sequenced in a study of control samples from healthy donors and cancer patients. TCRdb keeps only in-frame clones here, not all; method: immunoSEQ multiplex PCR. The sample gives roughly 170,000 clones, roughly 95% of which show up once; roughly 4.3% is in the top ten. The source material was blood. These receptors all stem from a woman aged 55-69 years in good health.

The rearrangement links TRBV12-5 to TRBJ1-5, with 7 bases fitting TRBD1. This CDR3 contains 15 residues. CDR1 and CDR2 from the germline V gene are LGHNT and FRNRAP. The junction had 6 bases not matched to a gene; V was cut back by 0 bases and J by 7 bases. The CDR3 DNA reads as TGTGCTAGTGGTTTGGTACCCACAGGGGCGCAGCCCCAGCATTTT. It is translated as CASGLVPTGAQPQHF.

The J gene is TRBJ1-1, the V gene TRBV10-2; weak D call: TRBD1 (5 bases). V gave up 4 bases and J gave up 0 bases, with 9 bases separating them. CDR1 is WSHSY, CDR2 SAAADI, per germline. This CDR3 contains 14 residues. CDR3 DNA sequence: TGCGCCAGCAGTGTGGAGGGGTTGAACACTGAAGCTTTCTTT. Translating it yields CASSVEGLNTEAFF.

This chain links TRBV15 with TRBJ1-4; maybe TRBD1 (5 bases). V gave up 1 base and J gave up 8 bases, with 14 bases separating them. CDR3 length: 15 residues. Germline V gene lookup returns CDR1 LNHNV and CDR2 YYDKDF (reference sequence). CDR3 protein: CATSRGQNPQEKLFF. CDR3 in DNA: TGTGCCACCAGCAGAGGACAGAACCCCCAGGAAAAACTGTTTTTT.

This clone was found once. V gene TRBV6-5 combines with J gene TRBJ1-2; unclear D gene. Germline V gene data show CDR1 as MNHEY and CDR2 as SVGAGI. The CDR3 is made up of 15 amino acids. V was pared by 0 bases and J by 6 bases, with 14 bases between. The CDR3 DNA follows: TGTGCCAGCAGTTACTCGTTTTCGGGCCCTAATGGCTACACCTTC. Residues: CASSYSFSGPNGYTF.

The rearrangement joins TRBV4-1 to TRBJ2-7; D possibly corresponds to TRBD2 (6 bases). V dropped 1 base and J dropped 6 bases, with 10 bases sitting between them. CDR1 is MGHRA, CDR2 YSYEKL, per germline. This CDR3 has 13 amino acids. Written as DNA, the CDR3 is TGCGCCAGCAGCCAAGCGGCTAGCGCCGAGCAGTACTTC. Translation gives CASSQAASAEQYF.

The genes are TRBV6-4 and TRBJ1-4, with 7 bases aligning to TRBD1. Germline V lookup: CDR1 MRHNA, CDR2 SNTAGT. J was trimmed by 4 bases and V by 6 bases; bases with no gene match: 8. The CDR3 length is 15 residues. The CDR3 is CASRMTGTDNEKLFF. CDR3 in DNA: TGTGCCAGCAGAATGACCGGGACAGATAATGAAAAACTGTTTTTT.

The chain has TRBV9 and TRBJ2-3; D is undetermined. CDR3 length equals 14 residues. V was trimmed by 0 bases and J by 2 bases, leaving 7 bases between them. Germline V lookup: CDR1 SGDLS, CDR2 YYNGEE. CDR3 sequence (DNA): TGTGCCAGCAGCGTAGAAAGAAACACAGATACGCAGTATTTT. Protein: CASSVERNTDTQYF.

The chain carries TRBV7-9 and TRBJ2-1; D may be TRBD2 (6 bases). CDR1 SEHNR and CDR2 FQNEAQ come from the germline V gene (reference sequence). V was clipped by 1 base and J by 8 bases, with 12 bases between them. The CDR3 is made up of 14 amino acids. The CDR3 is CASSLVSAGYEQFF. Written as DNA, the CDR3 is TGTGCCAGCAGCTTAGTCTCGGCGGGGTATGAGCAGTTCTTC.

As concerns this clone: The sample carries other DNA sequences with the same CDR3. The chain couples TRBV5-4 to TRBJ2-7, with unresolved D. CDR1 is SGHNT, CDR2 YYREEE, per germline (reference sequence). Trimming shortened V by 0 bases and J by 4 bases, and 2 bases separated the two germline ends. The CDR3 runs to 11 residues. The CDR3 DNA reads as TGTGCCAGCAGCTTGGGATACGAGCAGTACTTC. It encodes CASSLGYEQYF.

In the case of this clone: This same CDR3 is encoded by further DNA sequences in the sample. V and J are TRBV12-3 or TRBV12-4 and TRBJ1-5; no firm D call. The CDR3 has 13 amino acids. Trimming removed 3 bases at V and 6 bases at J, with 9 bases between. The chain's CDR3 is CASSFREGQPQHF. The CDR3 DNA follows: TGTGCCAGCAGTTTTAGGGAAGGTCAGCCCCAGCATTTT.

The chain links TRBV20-1 to TRBJ1-5; no definite D call. The CDR3 runs 13 residues. Germline values: CDR1 DFQATT, CDR2 SNEGSKA (reference sequence). Trimming took off 3 bases at V and 4 bases at J, with 10 bases between the two ends. This CDR3 reads CSASQDLNQPQHF. In nucleotides, the CDR3 is TGCAGTGCTAGTCAGGACCTAAATCAGCCCCAGCATTTT.

The chain links TRBV11-3 to TRBJ1-6, with no clear D. Trimming shortened V by 5 bases and J by 7 bases, and 9 bases separated the two germline ends. This CDR3 is built from 13 residues. CDR1 and CDR2 from the germline V gene are SGHNT and YENEEA. The CDR3 nucleotides read TGTGCCAGCAGCCTCGGACCCAATTCACCCCTCCACTTT. This encodes CASSLGPNSPLHF.

The CDR3 loop reads CASRPAGGLIETQYF. The CDR3 region has the DNA TGTGCCAGCAGGCCAGCGGGGGGGCTAATTGAGACCCAGTACTTC. This chain links TRBV5-4 with TRBJ2-5; 10 bases are a match to TRBD2. This CDR3 region has 15 residues. The V and J ends lost 5 bases and 5 bases, in that order; junction bases with no gene match: 9. Germline V lookup: CDR1 SGHNT, CDR2 YYREEE (reference sequence).

J is TRBJ1-5 and V is TRBV6-6; 8 nucleotides line up with TRBD1. The CDR3 extends over 14 amino acids. Germline V gives CDR1 MNHNY, CDR2 SVGAGI (reference sequence). The V gene end was trimmed by 5 bases and the J gene end by 6 bases; junction bases not matched to a gene: 6. Here the CDR3 reads CASSIDRGAQPQHF. Written as DNA, the CDR3 is TGTGCCAGCAGTATTGACAGGGGTGCTCAGCCCCAGCATTTT.

V is TRBV5-1 and J is TRBJ1-4; possible D gene TRBD1, 5 bases. Trimming removed 7 bases from V and 5 bases from J, with 27 bases in between. Per the germline V gene, CDR1 is SGHRS and CDR2 is YFSETQ. CDR3 length equals 18 residues. The CDR3 DNA sequence: TGCGCCAGCTCAAGCGGGGCCCCGGCCAAGTACGCGAATGAAAAACTGTTTTTT. Translation: CASSSGAPAKYANEKLFF.

The genes are TRBV12-3 or TRBV12-4 and TRBJ1-1; D is ambiguous. Trimming stripped 2 bases from V and 4 bases from J, with 5 bases between. The CDR3 is 12 residues long. DNA for the CDR3: TGTGCCAGCAGTTTATGGACCACTGAAGCTTTCTTT. Translating gives CASSLWTTEAFF.

This clone is a singleton in its sample. The chain has TRBV5-6 and TRBJ2-5; D is undetermined. Germline V gene data show CDR1 as SGHDT and CDR2 as YYEEEE. V lost 1 base and J lost 5, with 12 bases in between. This CDR3 spans 14 amino acids. CDR3 DNA sequence: TGTGCCAGCAGCTTGTTGCTGCTCGGGGAGACCCAGTACTTC. Translation gives CASSLLLLGETQYF.

The CDR3 DNA follows: TGTGCCGCTGGCCCCGTCAATGAGCAGTTCTTC. This gives the protein CAAGPVNEQFF. The chain is built from TRBV27 and TRBJ2-1; D unresolved. Germline V gene lookup returns CDR1 MNHEY and CDR2 SMNVEV (reference sequence). The V end was cut by 11 bases, the J end by 6 bases, with 11 bases between. The CDR3 spans 11 residues.

The chain uses TRBV2 and TRBJ1-2, with a tentative D call TRBD1 (5 bases). V gave up 5 bases and J gave up 8 bases, with 12 bases separating them. The germline CDR1 and CDR2 sequences are SNHLY and FYNNEI. The CDR3 is 12 residues long. CDR3 sequence: CASSYQGEGYTF. The CDR3 bases are TGTGCCAGCAGTTACCAGGGAGAGGGCTACACCTTC.

The chain couples TRBV6-6 to TRBJ1-3; D unclear. CDR3 size: 15 residues. Trimming cost V 0 bases and J 1 base, with 7 bases left between them. The germline gives CDR1 MNHNY, CDR2 SVGAGI (reference sequence). The CDR3 DNA sequence: TGTGCCAGCAGTTACTCGAGTACTTCTGGAAACACCATATATTTT. As protein: CASSYSSTSGNTIYF.

The J gene is TRBJ2-3, the V gene TRBV24-1, with TRBD2 identical over 7 bases. This CDR3 spans 15 amino acids. Germline V gene data show CDR1 as KGHDR and CDR2 as SFDVKD. V trimming: 2 bases; J trimming: 4 bases; junction bases outside the gene matches: 5. DNA of the CDR3: TGTGCCACCAGTGATTCCAGGGAGGGTGCAGATACGCAGTATTTT. Translated: CATSDSREGADTQYF.

The J gene is TRBJ2-1, the V gene TRBV15; D perhaps matches TRBD2 (5 bases). This CDR3 contains 14 residues. The germline V and J ends were trimmed by 3 bases and 5 bases, with 11 bases remaining between them. Germline CDR1 LNHNV, CDR2 YYDKDF (reference sequence). The CDR3 bases are TGTGCCACCAGCAGTCCACGGACTCACAATGAGCAGTTCTTC. It translates to CATSSPRTHNEQFF.

J is TRBJ2-1 and V is TRBV9; 13 nucleotides match TRBD2. The CDR3 has 15 amino acids. Germline V CDR1 and CDR2: SGDLS, YYNGEE. Unmatched junction bases numbered 4, after V lost 7 bases and J lost 3 bases. The CDR3 sequence is CASGLAGDLYNEQFF. Here the CDR3 DNA reads TGTGCCAGCGGACTAGCGGGGGACCTCTACAATGAGCAGTTCTTC.

The gene calls are TRBV10-3 and TRBJ1-5; D remains unclear. Trimming pared 7 bases from V and 5 bases from J, leaving 12 bases between. Germline CDR1 reads ENHRY; CDR2 reads SYGVKD. CDR3 length equals 13 residues. CDR3 residues: CAIKVGLDQPQHF. DNA of the CDR3: TGTGCCATCAAGGTAGGTCTCGATCAGCCCCAGCATTTT.

This chain uses TRBV5-6 with TRBJ2-3; D might be TRBD2 (5 bases). From germline, CDR1 is SGHDT and CDR2 YYEEEE. The CDR3 length is 13 residues. Trimming pared 2 bases from V and 4 bases from J, leaving 8 bases between. The CDR3 loop is CASSLLRADTQYF. In DNA form, the CDR3 reads TGTGCCAGCAGCTTATTGCGGGCAGATACGCAGTATTTT.

This clone was observed a few times. The genes are TRBV4-2 and TRBJ2-5, with 7 bases lining up with TRBD2. This CDR3 region has 15 residues. V lost 2 bases and J lost 0; bases outside the gene matches: 3. Germline lookup yields CDR1 LGHNA and CDR2 YNFKEQ. CDR3 in DNA: TGTGCCAGCAGCCAATTCGGGGGGAACCAAGAGACCCAGTACTTC. This encodes CASSQFGGNQETQYF.

The genes are TRBV6-2 or TRBV6-3 and TRBJ2-5; 8 bases line up with TRBD2. The CDR3 is made up of 14 amino acids. Per germline, CDR1 MNHEY and CDR2 SVGEGT. J lost 5 bases, V lost 4 bases, and 6 bases had no gene match. Written as DNA, the CDR3 is TGTGCCAGCAGTTCCCCGTCGGGGGGGGAGACCCAGTACTTC. Protein sequence: CASSSPSGGETQYF.

V usage is TRBV7-9 and J usage is TRBJ2-2, with TRBD2 matching 9 bases. V shed 4 bases, J shed 5 bases, and the junction held 11 bases outside the gene matches. The CDR3 runs 17 residues. The germline gives CDR1 SEHNR, CDR2 FQNEAQ (reference sequence). The CDR3 here is CASSSHPGGGATGELFF. DNA for the CDR3: TGTGCCAGCAGCTCACACCCCGGCGGGGGGGCAACCGGGGAGCTGTTTTTT.